A selection of T cell receptor beta chains follows, all from one sample in a study of CD8+CD57+ T cells in acquired aplastic anemia. TCRdb fed the reads into MiXCR, producing one record per CDR3 protein. Among 160,000 or so distinct CDR3 sequences listed, 48% were seen once. The sample consisted of sorted CD4+, CD8+, or CD8+CD57+ T cells (not recorded which) from PBMCs. The receptors stem from a human donor with aplastic anemia. The CDR3 runs from the conserved cysteine through the conserved F or W. A D gene is named only where the DNA matches it firmly. The size of a clone is reported for some rows only, either as once, few or many, or as a class for expanded clones.

>TRBJ2-3|TRBD2|few|TRBV27
TGTGCCAGCAGTCTTAGCGGGAGAGGAGATACGCAGTATTTT
CASSLSGRGDTQYF
>TRBJ2-7|TRBD2|many|TRBV4-1
TGCGCCAGCAGCCAAGATGCTCCCGGGACTAGCTTCTACGAGCAGTACTTC
CASSQDAPGTSFYEQYF
>TRBJ1-2|TRBD1|many|TRBV29-1
TGCAGCGTTGAAGATGGGACAGGGTGGGTGGGCTACACCTTC
CSVEDGTGWVGYTF
>TRBJ2-1|TRBD2|.|TRBV4-2
TGTGCCAGCAGCACTCCAACTAGCGGGAGAGGGAATGAGCAGTTCTTC
CASSTPTSGRGNEQFF
>TRBJ1-5|TRBD1|.|TRBV6-1
TGTGCCAGCAGCGAACCCAACAGGGGATACAATCAGCCCCAGCATTTT
CASSEPNRGYNQPQHF
>TRBJ2-4|.|.|TRBV2
TGTGCCAGCAGTGGACAGAACCTAGCCAAAAACATTCAGTACTTC
CASSGQNLAKNIQYF
>TRBJ2-3|.|once|TRBV19
TGTGCCAGTAGGCAATCCACAGATACGCAGTATTTT
CASRQSTDTQYF
>TRBJ1-6|TRBD1|many|TRBV12-3/TRBV12-4
TGTGCCAGCAGTTTAAGGGCAGGGGGTTCACCCCTCCACTTT
CASSLRAGGSPLHF
>TRBJ2-7|.|.|TRBV29-1
TGCAGCGCTGGGGCAGGGTTCGGGAGCTACGAGCAGTACTTC
CSAGAGFGSYEQYF
>TRBJ1-1|.|few|TRBV27
TGTGCCAGCAGTTTATCGTCCAGGGCGGGCACTGAAGCTTTCTTT
CASSLSSRAGTEAFF
>TRBJ2-7|TRBD1|.|TRBV2
TGTGCCAGCAGGGCCGGGACAGCCGCCTACGAGCAGTACTTC
CASRAGTAAYEQYF
>TRBJ2-5|TRBD1|.|TRBV15
TGTGCCACCAGCAAGGGGGCCGGAGAGACCCAGTACTTC
CATSKGAGETQYF
>TRBJ1-1|.|.|TRBV2
TGTGCCAGCAGTGAGCGGCAGTCCAAGTGGAATGAAGCTTTCTTT
CASSERQSKWNEAFF
>TRBJ2-7|TRBD1|few|TRBV7-3
TGTGCCAGCAGTGAAGGGGGACAGGGTAGACACGAGCAGTACTTC
CASSEGGQGRHEQYF
>TRBJ2-7|TRBD2|.|TRBV6-2/TRBV6-3
TGTGCCAGCAGTTACTCGACGCAGGGCGGACTAGCGGATCCCTACGAGCAGTACTTC
CASSYSTQGGLADPYEQYF
>TRBJ2-3|TRBD2|.|TRBV27
TGTGCCAGCAGTGGCAGGACTAGCGGCACAGGTACGCAGTATTTT
CASSGRTSGTGTQYF
>TRBJ2-5|TRBD1|many|TRBV13
TGTGCCAGCAGCTCGACTTCCGGGACAGGGGGGGAAGAGACCCAGTACTTC
CASSSTSGTGGEETQYF
>TRBJ2-5|.|.|TRBV19
TGTGCCAGTAGCGAGGGGGGAGAGACCCAGTACTTC
CASSEGGETQYF
>TRBJ1-1|.|.|TRBV7-6
TGTGCCAGCAGCCCCGAAGGGGGTAGGACTGAAGCTTTCTTT
CASSPEGGRTEAFF
>TRBJ2-1|.|many|TRBV11-2
TGTGCCACCCACCCCGGAGGGCCTATGGTCGTCGAGCAGTTCTTC
CATHPGGPMVVEQFF
>TRBJ2-7|TRBD1|.|TRBV19
TGTGCCAGTAGTATCCGGGACAGAGAACCTTACGAGCAGTACTTC
CASSIRDREPYEQYF
>TRBJ2-2|.|many|TRBV7-9
TGTGCCAGCAGCTTAGGGGGGACGAACACCGGGGAGCTGTTTTTT
CASSLGGTNTGELFF
>TRBJ2-4|TRBD2|.|TRBV29-1
TGCAGCGCTAAGACTAGCGGGGGGGGATTAGGGAGAAACATTCAGTACTTC
CSAKTSGGGLGRNIQYF
>TRBJ2-1|.|many|TRBV9
TGTGCCAGCAGCGTACTGTACAGCTCCTACAATGAGCAGTTCTTC
CASSVLYSSYNEQFF
>TRBJ2-1|TRBD2|many|TRBV20-1
TGCAGTGCTAGAGATCACGTGGCGGGAGAGCCTCACAATGAGCAGTTCTTC
CSARDHVAGEPHNEQFF
>TRBJ1-1|.|many|TRBV6-5
TGTGCCAGCAGTTACGGGACGCTGAACACTGAAGCTTTCTTT
CASSYGTLNTEAFF
>TRBJ2-7|.|many|TRBV7-9
TGTGCCAGCAGCTTGGGGACAACCCCCTACGAGCAGTACTTC
CASSLGTTPYEQYF
>TRBJ2-5|TRBD2|few|TRBV7-3
TGTGCCAGCAGCTTGTCTAGCGGGGGGACAGAGACCCAGTACTTC
CASSLSSGGTETQYF
>TRBJ1-6|.|.|TRBV10-3
TGTGCCATCAGTGAGCCCGGGGCTTCCTATAATTCACCCCTCCACTTT
CAISEPGASYNSPLHF
>TRBJ2-7|TRBD1|many|TRBV4-1
TGCGCCAGCAGCCAAACTTTGGGACAGGGGGCGTACGAGCAGTACTTC
CASSQTLGQGAYEQYF
>TRBJ2-7|.|few|TRBV18
TGTGCCAGCTCACCAGCGGAACAGGGCTCCTACGAGCAGTACTTC
CASSPAEQGSYEQYF
>TRBJ2-3|TRBD1|many|TRBV29-1
TGCAGCTGCACAGGGGGACCAAACAGGGAAATGGATACAGATACGCAGTATTTT
CSCTGGPNREMDTDTQYF
>TRBJ2-3|TRBD1|.|TRBV24-1
TGTGCCACCAGTCCGGGACAGGGGGGGCCAGATACGCAGTATTTT
CATSPGQGGPDTQYF
>TRBJ2-7|TRBD1|many|TRBV2
TGTGCCAGCAGTGTCAGGGGGCTTGGCTACGAGCAGTACTTC
CASSVRGLGYEQYF
>TRBJ2-7|.|.|TRBV10-2
TGCGCCAGCAATGGGGGGGGCCAAGACTCCTACGAGCAGTACTTC
CASNGGGQDSYEQYF
>TRBJ2-1|.|many|TRBV24-1
TGTGCCACCAGTGATTTAGCCCGGAGCTCCTACAATGAGCAGTTCTTC
CATSDLARSSYNEQFF
>TRBJ1-2|.|many|TRBV7-9
TGTGCCAGCAGCTTGGTAGGGTCCTATGGCTACACCTTC
CASSLVGSYGYTF
>TRBJ2-7|.|.|TRBV5-6
TGTGCCAGCAGCTTTGGGGACTCCCCCTACGAGCAGTACTTC
CASSFGDSPYEQYF
>TRBJ2-7|TRBD1|many|TRBV5-1
TGCGCCAGCAGCTTGGCCGGGACAGGGGTCTTCTACGAGCAGTACTTC
CASSLAGTGVFYEQYF
>TRBJ2-7|.|.|TRBV29-1
TGCAGCGTTCGGTCAGCTACCTCCTACGAGCAGTACTTC
CSVRSATSYEQYF
>TRBJ1-1|.|.|TRBV19
TGTGCCAGTAGTATTATTCTGAACGCTGAAGCTTTCTTT
CASSIILNAEAFF
>TRBJ2-7|TRBD1|once|TRBV5-5
TGTGCCAGCAGCCCAGGGACAGCCCGTTTAGAGTACTTC
CASSPGTARLEYF
>TRBJ2-3|.|.|TRBV24-1
TGTGCCACCAGTGATTCTATGGTTCAGGTTACGCAGTATTTT
CATSDSMVQVTQYF
>TRBJ1-1|.|.|TRBV7-2
TGTGCCGGCAGCTTAATCTGGGAGAACACTGAAGCTTTCTTT
CAGSLIWENTEAFF